This paragraph reports one TCR beta chain. Its antigen is currently unknown. Researchers ran the PCR with 60 Vbeta and 13 Jbeta primers. The repertoire was sequenced with immunoSEQ multiplex PCR; TCRdb's copy has only in-frame clones and lacks some. The data show some 170,000 clones, with about 75% seen just once and 6.3% held by the top ten. These data are taken from a study of cytomegalovirus exposure and HLA in healthy donors. The germline V gene has CDR1 SGHVS and CDR2 FNYEAQ. V lost 3 bases, J lost 7 bases, and 2 bases stayed unmatched. This CDR3 contains 15 residues. Study-level findings and limits: A few V segments could not be told apart, such as TRBV6-2 and TRBV6-3, and were left out. In an earlier analysis, in fewer than 700 donors, most V segments appeared productive either ~90% or ~30% of the time. A likely sequencing artifact accounted for one observed cluster of highly shared sequence variants.

Sequenced input: PBMCs. The receptor comes from a man aged 40-55 years in good health and CMV-seropositive. The chain links TRBV7-6 to TRBJ2-3; TRBD2 matches 15 bases. CDR3 in amino acids: CASSLGLAGGNTQYF. DNA of the CDR3: TGTGCCAGCAGCTTGGGACTAGCGGGGGGAAATACGCAGTATTTT.